The rows below give T cell receptor beta chains drawn from one sample of a study of CD8+CD57+ T cells in acquired aplastic anemia. TCRdb ran MiXCR on the reads and lists one entry per CDR3 protein. The sample consists of 450,000 to 550,000 distinct CDR3 sequences, around 30% of them appearing once. What was sequenced was sorted CD4+, CD8+, or CD8+CD57+ T cells (not recorded which) from PBMCs. These receptors were taken from a human donor with aplastic anemia. The CDR3 runs from the conserved cysteine through the conserved F or W. D genes are given only for firm matches. For some rows the clone size is stated as once, few or many, or as a class when expanded; others skip it.

clone size: once; J gene: TRBJ2-3; V gene: TRBV5-1; D gene: TRBD2; CDR3 DNA: TGCGCCAGCAGCTTAAACCCGGCTAGCGGGGGGGTGGCAGATACGCAGTATTTT; CDR3 protein: CASSLNPASGGVADTQYF
clone size: many; J gene: TRBJ1-2; V gene: TRBV24-1; D gene: -; CDR3 DNA: TGTGCCACCAGCTTACCCGGACAGAGCTATGGCTACACCTTC; CDR3 protein: CATSLPGQSYGYTF
clone size: -; J gene: TRBJ2-3; V gene: TRBV4-3; D gene: TRBD2; CDR3 DNA: TGCGCCAGCAAGTGGAGATCAGCGGGGAGCAGCACAGATACGCAGTATTTT; CDR3 protein: CASKWRSAGSSTDTQYF
clone size: few; J gene: TRBJ2-2; V gene: TRBV7-9; D gene: TRBD2; CDR3 DNA: TGTGCCAGCAGCTTGGCGGGAGGGCTCACCGGGGAGCTGTTTTTT; CDR3 protein: CASSLAGGLTGELFF
clone size: -; J gene: TRBJ2-7; V gene: TRBV25-1; D gene: TRBD2; CDR3 DNA: TGTGCCAGCAGTAGACCTAGCGGGACGACCTACGAGCAGTACTTC; CDR3 protein: CASSRPSGTTYEQYF
clone size: -; J gene: TRBJ2-3; V gene: TRBV12-3/TRBV12-4; D gene: TRBD2; CDR3 DNA: TGTGCCAGCAGTTCGAGGACTAGCAGCCCCCCAGATACGCAGTATTTT; CDR3 protein: CASSSRTSSPPDTQYF
clone size: -; J gene: TRBJ1-2; V gene: TRBV15; D gene: TRBD1; CDR3 DNA: TGTGCTCACCAGGACAGGAACTATGGCTACACCTTC; CDR3 protein: CAHQDRNYGYTF
clone size: many; J gene: TRBJ2-7; V gene: TRBV9; D gene: -; CDR3 DNA: TGTGCCAGCAGCGGGGGGAGCGTTCCCTCCTACGAGCAGTACTTC; CDR3 protein: CASSGGSVPSYEQYF
clone size: -; J gene: TRBJ2-3; V gene: TRBV11-2; D gene: TRBD2; CDR3 DNA: TGTGCCAGCAGCCTAGATGTAGCGGGGGGAGATACGCAGTATTTT; CDR3 protein: CASSLDVAGGDTQYF
clone size: -; J gene: TRBJ1-6; V gene: TRBV5-1; D gene: TRBD1; CDR3 DNA: TGCGCCAGCAGCGCCGGACAGGTTGAAGTGCCACCCCTCCACTTT; CDR3 protein: CASSAGQVEVPPLHF
clone size: many; J gene: TRBJ1-1; V gene: TRBV19; D gene: -; CDR3 DNA: TGTGCCAGTAGTATCGACGGTGACACTGAAGCTTTCTTT; CDR3 protein: CASSIDGDTEAFF
clone size: many; J gene: TRBJ1-2; V gene: TRBV10-3; D gene: TRBD1; CDR3 DNA: TGTGCCATCAGCGCCGGACAGGAGTATGGCTACACCTTC; CDR3 protein: CAISAGQEYGYTF
clone size: many; J gene: TRBJ2-7; V gene: TRBV29-1; D gene: TRBD2; CDR3 DNA: TGCAGCGTTGGAGCTAGCGGAGACTACGAGCAGTACTTC; CDR3 protein: CSVGASGDYEQYF
clone size: many; J gene: TRBJ2-7; V gene: TRBV6-5; D gene: -; CDR3 DNA: TGTGCCAGCAGGTACGGCAGGGCAGACTACGAGCAGTACTTC; CDR3 protein: CASRYGRADYEQYF
clone size: -; J gene: TRBJ2-7; V gene: TRBV7-6; D gene: TRBD2; CDR3 DNA: TGTGCCAGCAGCCCGACGACTAGCGGGAGGGCCCCCTCCTACGAGCAGTACTTC; CDR3 protein: CASSPTTSGRAPSYEQYF
clone size: -; J gene: TRBJ1-2; V gene: TRBV6-5; D gene: TRBD1; CDR3 DNA: TGTGCCAGCAGTTACGTTAGACAGGGAGATGGCTACACCTTC; CDR3 protein: CASSYVRQGDGYTF
clone size: few; J gene: TRBJ1-2; V gene: TRBV6-1; D gene: TRBD1; CDR3 DNA: TGTGCCAGCAGTGAGTTGGGGACAGCTGATAACTATGGCTACACCTTC; CDR3 protein: CASSELGTADNYGYTF
clone size: few; J gene: TRBJ1-2; V gene: TRBV29-1; D gene: -; CDR3 DNA: TGCAGAGATGGGCCAGGGCACTATGGCTACACCTTC; CDR3 protein: CRDGPGHYGYTF
clone size: -; J gene: TRBJ1-5; V gene: TRBV6-2/TRBV6-3; D gene: TRBD1; CDR3 DNA: TGTGCCAGCAGTTACCTAGGGGGCGCTAACAATCAGCCCCAGCATTTT; CDR3 protein: CASSYLGGANNQPQHF
clone size: -; J gene: TRBJ1-2; V gene: TRBV5-6; D gene: -; CDR3 DNA: TGTGCCGGCAGCTTAGAATTCAGAGCGGCCTACACCTTC; CDR3 protein: CAGSLEFRAAYTF
clone size: few; J gene: TRBJ2-1; V gene: TRBV20-1; D gene: -; CDR3 DNA: TGCAGTGCACCTATATACAATGAGCAGTTCTTC; CDR3 protein: CSAPIYNEQFF
clone size: -; J gene: TRBJ1-5; V gene: TRBV6-5; D gene: TRBD1; CDR3 DNA: TGTGCCAGCAGTTACTCAGGGACAGGGATTCAGCCCCAGCATTTT; CDR3 protein: CASSYSGTGIQPQHF
clone size: -; J gene: TRBJ2-2; V gene: TRBV19; D gene: -; CDR3 DNA: TGTGCCAGTAGTATAGATACCGGGAGGAACACCGGGGAGCTGTTTTTT; CDR3 protein: CASSIDTGRNTGELFF
clone size: many; J gene: TRBJ1-6; V gene: TRBV15; D gene: -; CDR3 DNA: TGTGCCACCAGCAGATCCTCAGGAATACCCTCTGTGAATTCACCCCTCCACTTT; CDR3 protein: CATSRSSGIPSVNSPLHF
clone size: -; J gene: TRBJ1-2; V gene: TRBV19; D gene: -; CDR3 DNA: TGTGCCAGTAGTGGCTCAGGGAAAGCTAACTATGGCTACACCTTC; CDR3 protein: CASSGSGKANYGYTF
clone size: -; J gene: TRBJ2-7; V gene: TRBV12-3/TRBV12-4; D gene: TRBD2; CDR3 DNA: TGTGCCAGCAGTTTTGGACTAGCGGGGGGCATCGTCTACGAGCAGTACTTC; CDR3 protein: CASSFGLAGGIVYEQYF
clone size: -; J gene: TRBJ1-1; V gene: TRBV6-1; D gene: -; CDR3 DNA: TGTGCCAGCAGCCCACAGGGCGTACCGGCTTTCTTT; CDR3 protein: CASSPQGVPAFF
clone size: -; J gene: TRBJ1-5; V gene: TRBV11-1; D gene: -; CDR3 DNA: TGTGCCAGCAGCGGGTTAGAGGGCACAAATCAGCCCCAGCATTTT; CDR3 protein: CASSGLEGTNQPQHF